This T cell receptor beta chain was identified during a study of immune evolution from preneoplasia to lung adenocarcinoma. General study findings and limits: Later-stage lesions seemingly showed higher T cell density and diversity than normal lung. From normal lung to invasive adenocarcinoma, top clone frequencies appeared to decrease.

The assay was immunoSEQ multiplex PCR, and TCRdb's table has in-frame clones only and misses some. The table records some 6,100 clones, roughly 80% of them present only once. In regard to this clone: Its specificity is unknown.

The CDR3 loop spans 15 amino acids. Per germline, CDR1 SQVTM and CDR2 ANQGSEA. After removal of 3 bases from V and 9 bases from J, the junction contained 11 bases not matched to a gene. Patient tissue came from resections in Japan or China, 2014–2017. V gene TRBV29-1 combines with J gene TRBJ2-7, with 13 bases that match TRBD2. The receptor comes from an older donor with lung adenocarcinoma. The sample taken for sequencing was FFPE adjacent normal lung tissue. CDR3 sequence reads: CSVDSGLAGAEVQYF. The CDR3 DNA reads as TGCAGCGTTGATTCCGGACTAGCGGGAGCAGAAGTGCAGTACTTC.